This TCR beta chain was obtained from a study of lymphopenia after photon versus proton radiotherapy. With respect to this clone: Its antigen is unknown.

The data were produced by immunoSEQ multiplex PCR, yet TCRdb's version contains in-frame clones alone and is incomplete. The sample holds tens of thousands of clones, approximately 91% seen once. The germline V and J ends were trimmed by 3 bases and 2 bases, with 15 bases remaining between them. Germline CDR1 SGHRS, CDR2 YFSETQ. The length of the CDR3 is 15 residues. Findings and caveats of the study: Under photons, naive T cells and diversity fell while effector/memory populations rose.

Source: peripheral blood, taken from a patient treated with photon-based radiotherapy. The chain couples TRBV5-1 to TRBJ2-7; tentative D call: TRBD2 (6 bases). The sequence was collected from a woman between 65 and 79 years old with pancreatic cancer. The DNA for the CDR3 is TGCGCCAGCAGCTCTGGGGACGCGGGACCCTACGAGCAGTACTTC. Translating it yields CASSSGDAGPYEQYF. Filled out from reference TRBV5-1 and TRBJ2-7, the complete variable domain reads KAGVTQTPRYLIKTRGQQVTLSCSPISGHRSVSWYQQTPGQGLQFLFEYFSETQRNKGNFPGRFSGRQFSNSRSEMNVSTLELGDSALYLCASSSGDAGPYEQYFGPGTRLTVT.